This T cell receptor beta chain stems from a study of cytomegalovirus exposure and HLA in healthy donors. The germline V gene has CDR1 SGHDN and CDR2 FVKESK. Trimming removed 2 bases from V and 5 bases from J, with 12 bases in between. The CDR3 spans 14 residues. Regarding donors, all were healthy bone marrow donors. Use of 60 Vbeta and 13 Jbeta primers characterized the PCR. Profiling relied on immunoSEQ multiplex PCR, and the TCRdb table lists in-frame clones only, not all of them. This sample carries over 150,000 clones, roughly 76% of them seen once, and the ten largest clones take about 1.3%. The specimen was PBMCs. The V call is TRBV14, the J call TRBJ2-5; D is unclear. The receptor comes from a man aged 55-75 years in good health and CMV-seronegative. The CDR3 here is CASSQPPLSETQYF. The CDR3 DNA is TGTGCCAGCAGCCAACCGCCCCTGAGTGAGACCCAGTACTTC.